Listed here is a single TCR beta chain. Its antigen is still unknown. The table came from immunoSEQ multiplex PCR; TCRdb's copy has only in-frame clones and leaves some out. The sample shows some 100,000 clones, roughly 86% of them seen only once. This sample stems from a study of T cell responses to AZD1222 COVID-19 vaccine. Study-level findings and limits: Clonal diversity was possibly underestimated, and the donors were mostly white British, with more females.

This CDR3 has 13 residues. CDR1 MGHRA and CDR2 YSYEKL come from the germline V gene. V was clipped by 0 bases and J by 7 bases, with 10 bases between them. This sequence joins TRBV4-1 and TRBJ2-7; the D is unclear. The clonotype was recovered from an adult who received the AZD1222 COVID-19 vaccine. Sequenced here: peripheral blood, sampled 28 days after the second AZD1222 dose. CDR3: CASSQDLRVEQYF. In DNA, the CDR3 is TGCGCCAGCAGCCAAGATTTAAGGGTTGAGCAGTACTTC.